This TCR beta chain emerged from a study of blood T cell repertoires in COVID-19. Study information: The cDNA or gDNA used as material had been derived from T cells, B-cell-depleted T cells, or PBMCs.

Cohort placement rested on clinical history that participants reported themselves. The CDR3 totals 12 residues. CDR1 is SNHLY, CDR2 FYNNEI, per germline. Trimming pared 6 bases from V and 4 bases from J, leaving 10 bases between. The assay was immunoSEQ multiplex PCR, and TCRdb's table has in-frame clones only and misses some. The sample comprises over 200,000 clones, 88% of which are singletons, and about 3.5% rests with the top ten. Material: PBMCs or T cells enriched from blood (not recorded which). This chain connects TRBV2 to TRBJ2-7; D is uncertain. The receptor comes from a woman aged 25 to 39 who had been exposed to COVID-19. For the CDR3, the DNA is TGTGCCAGCAGCAAGTTAACTTACGAGCAGTACTTC. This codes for CASSKLTYEQYF.